This T cell receptor beta chain was documented in a study of blood T cell repertoires in COVID-19. In germline, CDR1 is MNHEY, CDR2 SMNVEV (reference sequence). CDR3 size: 14 residues. V lost 5 bases and J lost 5; bases outside the gene matches: 5. As originally analysed: Counts of nucleated cells, estimated from reference gene primer amplification, were obtained. Produced via immunoSEQ multiplex PCR; TCRdb's table is partial and in-frame only. V, J and clone size reflect that table, while D and trimming were determined from the DNA. Of about 110,000 clones listed, about four fifths are singletons. The TCR sequence derives from a woman aged 65 to 85 with acute or convalescent COVID-19. This chain uses TRBV27 with TRBJ1-5; TRBD1 agrees at 8 bases. Sequenced material: peripheral blood. The CDR3 coding sequence is TGTGCCAGCAGTCGGACAGGGCCTGATCAGCCCCAGCATTTT. It is translated as CASSRTGPDQPQHF.